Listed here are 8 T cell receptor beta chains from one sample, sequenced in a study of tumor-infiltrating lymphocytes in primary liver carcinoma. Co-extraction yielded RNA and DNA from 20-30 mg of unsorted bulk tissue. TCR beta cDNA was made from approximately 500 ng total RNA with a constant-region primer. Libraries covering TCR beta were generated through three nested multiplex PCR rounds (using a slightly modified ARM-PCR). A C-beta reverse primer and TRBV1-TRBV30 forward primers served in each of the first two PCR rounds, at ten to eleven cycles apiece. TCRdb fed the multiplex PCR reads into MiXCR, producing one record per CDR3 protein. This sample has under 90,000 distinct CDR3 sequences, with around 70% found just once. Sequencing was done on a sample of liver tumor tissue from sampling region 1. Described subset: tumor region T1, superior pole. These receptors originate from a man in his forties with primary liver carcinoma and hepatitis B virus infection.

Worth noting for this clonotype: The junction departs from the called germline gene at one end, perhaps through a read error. CDR3 loop: CARSISGRAGTDTQYF. The CDR3 DNA follows: TGTGCCAGGAGCATTAGCGGGAGGGCCGGCACGGATACGCAGTATTTT. This chain uses TRBV5-5 with TRBJ2-3, with 11 bases matching TRBD2. CDR1 is SGHKS, CDR2 YYEKEE, per germline (reference sequence). This CDR3 region has 16 residues.

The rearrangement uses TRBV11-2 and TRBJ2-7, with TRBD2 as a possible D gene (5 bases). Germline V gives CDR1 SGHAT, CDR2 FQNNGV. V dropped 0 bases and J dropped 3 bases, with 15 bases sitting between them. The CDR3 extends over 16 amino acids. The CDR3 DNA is TGTGCCAGCAGCTTAGATCCGAGGGATGGTATCTACGAGCAGTACTTC. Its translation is CASSLDPRDGIYEQYF.

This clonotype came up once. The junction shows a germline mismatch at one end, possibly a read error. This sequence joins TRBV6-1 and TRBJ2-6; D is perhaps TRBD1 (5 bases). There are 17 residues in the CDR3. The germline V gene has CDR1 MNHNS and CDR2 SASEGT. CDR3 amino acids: CASTLDRGSSGPNVLTF. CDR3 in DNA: TGTGCCAGCACTTTAGATAGGGGAAGCTCTGGGCCCAACGTCCTGACTTTC.

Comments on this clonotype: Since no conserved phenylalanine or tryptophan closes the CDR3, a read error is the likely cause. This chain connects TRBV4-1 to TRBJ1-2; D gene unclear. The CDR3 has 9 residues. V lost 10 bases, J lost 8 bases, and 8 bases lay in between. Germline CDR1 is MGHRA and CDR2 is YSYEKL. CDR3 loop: CANKAGYTS. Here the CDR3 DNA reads TGCGCCAACAAAGCGGGCTACACCTCC.

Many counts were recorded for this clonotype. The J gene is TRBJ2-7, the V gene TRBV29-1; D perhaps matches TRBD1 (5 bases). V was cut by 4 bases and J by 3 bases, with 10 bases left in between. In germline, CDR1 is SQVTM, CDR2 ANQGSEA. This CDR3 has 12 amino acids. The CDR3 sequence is CSVATGYYEQYF. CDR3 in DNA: TGCAGCGTTGCCACAGGTTACTACGAGCAGTACTTC.

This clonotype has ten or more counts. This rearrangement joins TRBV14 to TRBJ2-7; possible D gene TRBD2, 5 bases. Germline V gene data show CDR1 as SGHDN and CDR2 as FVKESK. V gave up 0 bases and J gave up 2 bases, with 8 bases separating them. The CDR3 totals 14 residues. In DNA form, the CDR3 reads TGTGCCAGCAGCCAAGAATCGGGAACCTACGAGCAGTACTTC. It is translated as CASSQESGTYEQYF.

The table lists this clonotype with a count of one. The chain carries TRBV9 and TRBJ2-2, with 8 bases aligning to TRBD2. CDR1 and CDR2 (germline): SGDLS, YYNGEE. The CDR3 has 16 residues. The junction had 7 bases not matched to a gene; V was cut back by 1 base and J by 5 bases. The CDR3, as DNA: TGTGCCAGCAGCGTAAGGTCTAGCGGGCAAACCGGGGAGCTGTTTTTT. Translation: CASSVRSSGQTGELFF.

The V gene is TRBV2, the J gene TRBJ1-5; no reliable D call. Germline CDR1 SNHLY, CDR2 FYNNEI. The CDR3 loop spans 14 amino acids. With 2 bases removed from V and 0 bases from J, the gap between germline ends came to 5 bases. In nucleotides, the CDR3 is TGTGCCAGCAGTGAAACAGATAGCAATCAGCCCCAGCATTTT. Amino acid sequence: CASSETDSNQPQHF.